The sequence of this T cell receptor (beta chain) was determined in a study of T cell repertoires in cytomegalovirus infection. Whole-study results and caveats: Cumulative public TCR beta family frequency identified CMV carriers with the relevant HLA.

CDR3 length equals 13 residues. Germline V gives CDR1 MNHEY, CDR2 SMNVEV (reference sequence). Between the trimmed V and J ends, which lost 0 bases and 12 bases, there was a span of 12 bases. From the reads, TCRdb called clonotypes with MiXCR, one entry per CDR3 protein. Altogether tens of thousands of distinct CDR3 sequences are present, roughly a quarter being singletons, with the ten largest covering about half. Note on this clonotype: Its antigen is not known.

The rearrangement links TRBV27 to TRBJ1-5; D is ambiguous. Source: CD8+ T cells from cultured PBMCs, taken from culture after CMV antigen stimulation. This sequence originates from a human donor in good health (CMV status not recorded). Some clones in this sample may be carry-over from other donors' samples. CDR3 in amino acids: CASSLSNSQVQHF. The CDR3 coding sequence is TGTGCCAGCAGTTTATCGAACAGCCAGGTCCAGCATTTT.